Following are 14 T cell receptor beta chains from one sample sequenced in a study of cytomegalovirus exposure and HLA in healthy donors (dated by TCRdb to the late 2010s). Library preparation used the immunoSEQ multiplex PCR assay. For the multiplex PCR, a mixture combining 60 forward primers for TCR Vbeta segments and 13 reverse primers for TCR Jbeta segments was used. TCRdb took this table from immuneACCESS and kept in-frame rearrangements with V and J called. Such tables lack part of the clones; where checked against another copy, unresolved V genes explain under half of the gap, and the rest is unexplained. This sample lists approximately 130,000 clones; 75% to 85% were detected once. Approximately 0.99% of the sample comes from the top ten. Sequencing input: PBMCs. Receptor source: a male donor in good health and CMV-seronegative.

V and J are TRBV27 and TRBJ2-7, with 9 bases fitting TRBD1. CDR1 MNHEY and CDR2 SMNVEV come from the germline V gene (reference sequence). This CDR3 region has 18 residues. The V segment lost 2 bases and the J segment 6 bases; nucleotides outside the gene matches: 17. Here the CDR3 reads CASSLKTGVSGTGFEQYF. Written as DNA, the CDR3 is TGTGCCAGCAGTTTAAAAACGGGGGTTTCCGGGACAGGGTTCGAGCAGTACTTC.

This clone was counted a single time. The chain employs TRBV6-1 and TRBJ1-5; D unclear. Germline V gene lookup returns CDR1 MNHNS and CDR2 SASEGT. The V end was cut by 3 bases, the J end by 3 bases, with 6 bases between. This CDR3 region has 13 residues. CDR3 DNA: TGTGCCAGCAGTGACAGTCCCAATCAGCCCCAGCATTTT. Translation: CASSDSPNQPQHF.

The chain has TRBV7-6 and TRBJ2-2; 9 bases map to TRBD2. From germline, CDR1 is SGHVS and CDR2 FNYEAQ. The CDR3 runs 20 residues. Trimming at V came to 2 bases and at J to 4 bases, leaving 17 bases not matched to a gene. CDR3 protein: CASSLNPVAGGGAGTGELFF. DNA for the CDR3: TGTGCCAGCAGCTTAAATCCTGTCGCCGGCGGGGGGGCTGGCACCGGGGAGCTGTTTTTT.

This rearrangement joins TRBV19 to TRBJ2-7; 8 nucleotides agree with TRBD2. The CDR3 is 14 amino acids. V shed 4 bases and J 4 bases; nucleotides not matched to a gene: 6. Per germline, CDR1 LNHDA and CDR2 SQIVND (reference sequence). The chain's CDR3 is CASSKGLVTYEQYF. CDR3 coding DNA: TGTGCCAGTAGTAAGGGACTAGTGACGTACGAGCAGTACTTC.

The chain employs TRBV6-6 and TRBJ1-1; possibly TRBD1 for D (6 bases). Trimming left V 7 bases short and J 4 bases short, with 16 bases between. This CDR3 has 14 residues. Per germline, CDR1 MNHNY and CDR2 SVGAGI (reference sequence). CDR3 amino acids: CASTIQGVVTEAFF. The CDR3 DNA reads as TGTGCCAGCACGATACAGGGAGTCGTCACTGAAGCTTTCTTT.

This rearrangement joins TRBV5-1 to TRBJ1-2; possible D gene TRBD1, 6 bases. Trimming took off 5 bases at V and 7 bases at J, with 21 bases between the two ends. Germline CDR1 is SGHRS and CDR2 is YFSETQ. This CDR3 comprises 15 residues. Here the CDR3 DNA reads TGCGCCAGCAGTAGGCAGGGTACGGACAGAGGTGGCTACACCTTC. Residues: CASSRQGTDRGGYTF.

This clone was picked up a small number of times. The V and J genes are TRBV19 and TRBJ1-4; D gene unclear. Germline CDR1 LNHDA, CDR2 SQIVND (reference sequence). Trimming left V 5 bases short and J 5 bases short, with 15 bases between. The CDR3 is made up of 15 amino acids. CDR3 DNA sequence: TGTGCCAGTAGTTCAAAAGCAGCGATGAATGAAAAACTGTTTTTT. Its protein product is CASSSKAAMNEKLFF.

The chain combines TRBV7-6 with TRBJ1-1; tentative D call: TRBD1 (5 bases). CDR1 and CDR2 (germline): SGHVS, FNYEAQ. This CDR3 spans 13 amino acids. Trimming cost V 6 bases and J 5 bases, with 13 bases left between them. The CDR3 protein is CASSSQGGTEAFF. The CDR3 nucleotides are TGTGCCAGCAGTTCGCAGGGAGGTACTGAAGCTTTCTTT. Using reference TRBV7-6 and TRBJ1-1 for the parts outside the CDR3, the full variable domain is GAGVSQSPRYKVTKRGQDVALRCDPISGHVSLYWYRQALGQGPEFLTYFNYEAQQDKSGLPNDRFSAERPEGSISTLTIQRTEQRDSAMYRCASSSQGGTEAFFGQGTRLTVV.

This rearrangement joins TRBV9 to TRBJ1-6; D perhaps matches TRBD1 (5 bases). V was cut by 3 bases and J by 0 bases, with 7 bases left in between. The germline V gene encodes CDR1 SGDLS and CDR2 YYNGEE. This CDR3 comprises 15 residues. DNA for the CDR3: TGTGCCAGCAGCGCGGGGGGCTCCTATAATTCACCCCTCCACTTT. It is translated as CASSAGGSYNSPLHF.

This clone has only a few counts. The V call is TRBV4-3, the J call TRBJ1-4, with D maybe TRBD1 (6 bases). CDR1 and CDR2 (germline): LGHNA, YSLEER. Trimming removed 4 bases at V and 0 bases at J, with 12 bases between. This CDR3 spans 16 amino acids. The CDR3 DNA follows: TGCGCCAGCAGCCCTATTTACAGGGCAACTAATGAAAAACTGTTTTTT. It specifies CASSPIYRATNEKLFF.

The rearrangement uses TRBV5-4 and TRBJ1-3; possible D gene TRBD1, 6 bases. The CDR3 is 16 residues long. The V gene lost 4 bases and the J gene lost 0 bases, with 14 bases spanning the gap. The germline CDR1 and CDR2 sequences are SGHNT and YYREEE (reference sequence). The CDR3 DNA is TGTGCCAGCAGCACGGGACACCAGAGCTCTGGAAACACCATATATTTT. Its translation: CASSTGHQSSGNTIYF.

This clone was seen ten or more times. V is TRBV27 and J is TRBJ2-1; tentatively, D is TRBD1 (6 bases). The V end lost 8 bases, the J end lost 3 bases, and 11 bases lay between the germline ends. The germline V gene encodes CDR1 MNHEY and CDR2 SMNVEV (reference sequence). CDR3 size: 13 residues. CDR3 bases: TGTGCCAGCGCCTGGGGGCTCTACAATGAGCAGTTCTTC. Protein sequence: CASAWGLYNEQFF.

The rearrangement links TRBV7-3 to TRBJ1-1; TRBD1 matches 11 bases. CDR1 is SGHTA and CDR2 is FQGTGA in the germline V gene. V shed 4 bases and J 0 bases; nucleotides not matched to a gene: 1. The CDR3 contains 15 residues. CDR3 protein: CASSWTGGMNTEAFF. The CDR3 DNA reads as TGTGCCAGCAGCTGGACAGGGGGCATGAACACTGAAGCTTTCTTT.

This clone was counted a few times. The chain combines TRBV29-1 with TRBJ2-5; TRBD2 might be the D (6 bases). V lost 4 bases and J lost 0, with 21 bases in between. The CDR3 has 17 amino acids. Germline V gene sequence: CDR1 SQVTM, CDR2 ANQGSEA. The CDR3 region has the DNA TGCAGCGTTGTGGGAGGAATTAGACAAACCCACCAAGAGACCCAGTACTTC. Protein: CSVVGGIRQTHQETQYF.